This T cell receptor beta chain was profiled in a study of beta chain features in type 1 diabetes. V shed 1 base and J shed 3 bases, with 10 bases lying between them. The CDR3 extends over 14 amino acids. Germline CDR1 is SGHTA and CDR2 is FQGNSA. Expressed TCRB transcripts got sequenced, as all isolated RNA was reverse transcribed. Assay: immunoSEQ multiplex PCR; the TCRdb copy retains only in-frame clones and omits some. The sample includes tens of thousands of clones, about 69% of them seen just once. Study results and caveats: For patients, the naive, central memory and Treg TCRB repertoires appeared more alike than for healthy donors. Type 1 diabetes patients showed a moderate but significant shortening of TCRB CDR3s in all four CD4+ subsets.

There are a few counts of this clone. Its specificity is not known. This chain links TRBV7-2 with TRBJ2-7; tentative D call: TRBD1 (5 bases). Material: Tregs from blood. The TCR was taken from a man aged 18 to 29 with type 1 diabetes. Written as DNA, the CDR3 is TGTGCCAGCAGCTTAGATCTTAGGGGCTACGAGCAGTACTTC. This encodes CASSLDLRGYEQYF.